The rows below give T cell receptor beta chains drawn from one sample of a study of blood T cell repertoires in COVID-19. Generated by immunoSEQ multiplex PCR, the TCRdb table keeps only in-frame clones and is missing some. The sample includes approximately 290,000 clones, roughly nine tenths seen only once; the top ten take around 10%. The material sequenced was peripheral blood. These TCRs come from a woman under 40 with COVID-19, enrolled during active disease. Both conserved end residues are part of each CDR3. A D gene is named only where the DNA matches it firmly. Clone size is given for some rows only: seen once, a few or many times, or a class if the clone is expanded.

size: .
J: TRBJ2-5
V: TRBV2
D: TRBD2
CDR3: CASSGLAGQETQYF
DNA: TGTGCCAGCAGCGGACTAGCGGGGCAAGAGACCCAGTACTTC

size: .
J: TRBJ1-6
V: TRBV9
D: TRBD1
CDR3: CASSRFVGTGGALGRSYNSPLHF
DNA: TGTGCCAGCAGCAGGTTTGTTGGGACAGGGGGCGCGCTGGGACGCTCCTATAATTCACCCCTCCACTTT

size: .
J: TRBJ1-6
V: TRBV6-5
D: .
CDR3: CASSLHHSYNSPLHF
DNA: TGTGCCAGCAGTTTACACCACTCCTATAATTCACCCCTCCACTTT

size: .
J: TRBJ1-5
V: TRBV5-1
D: TRBD1
CDR3: CASSSGQPNQPQHF
DNA: TGCGCCAGCAGCTCGGGACAGCCAAATCAGCCCCAGCATTTT

size: once
J: TRBJ2-7
V: TRBV11-2
D: .
CDR3: CASSLSPYGQYF
DNA: TGTGCCAGCAGCTTATCCCCCTACGGGCAGTACTTC

size: once
J: TRBJ2-1
V: TRBV5-4
D: TRBD1
CDR3: CASSFRQGNNEQFF
DNA: TGTGCCAGCAGCTTTAGACAGGGCAACAATGAGCAGTTCTTC

size: .
J: TRBJ2-1
V: TRBV23-1
D: TRBD2
CDR3: CASSNSGEITYNEQFF
DNA: TGCGCCAGCTCCAATAGCGGGGAAATCACCTACAATGAGCAGTTCTTC

size: .
J: TRBJ2-5
V: TRBV28
D: .
CDR3: CASSSGETQYF
DNA: TGTGCCAGCAGTTCCGGGGAGACCCAGTACTTC

size: .
J: TRBJ1-3
V: TRBV13
D: .
CDR3: CASSPRADDSGNTIYF
DNA: TGTGCCAGCAGCCCACGCGCGGATGACTCTGGAAACACCATATATTTT

size: .
J: TRBJ2-3
V: TRBV5-1
D: .
CDR3: CASSLGSSSLNTDTQYF
DNA: TGCGCCAGCAGCTTGGGATCTAGCTCCCTGAACACAGATACGCAGTATTTT

size: .
J: TRBJ1-1
V: TRBV29-1
D: .
CDR3: CSVDTPDSQAFF
DNA: TGCAGCGTTGACACACCAGACAGTCAAGCTTTCTTT

size: .
J: TRBJ1-2
V: TRBV4-1
D: .
CDR3: CASSPSPGDLRGYTF
DNA: TGCGCCAGCAGCCCCTCCCCGGGGGACCTGAGGGGCTACACCTTC

size: .
J: TRBJ2-3
V: TRBV2
D: .
CDR3: CASSEILPGGNTQYF
DNA: TGTGCCAGCAGTGAAATACTACCCGGGGGAAATACGCAGTATTTT

size: .
J: TRBJ1-6
V: TRBV19
D: .
CDR3: CASLEAGTNNSPLHF
DNA: TGTGCCAGCCTGGAGGCCGGGACAAATAATTCACCCCTCCACTTT

size: once
J: TRBJ2-2
V: TRBV7-6
D: TRBD2
CDR3: CASSLGGVRTGELFF
DNA: TGTGCCAGCAGCTTGGGGGGGGTAAGGACCGGGGAGCTGTTTTTT